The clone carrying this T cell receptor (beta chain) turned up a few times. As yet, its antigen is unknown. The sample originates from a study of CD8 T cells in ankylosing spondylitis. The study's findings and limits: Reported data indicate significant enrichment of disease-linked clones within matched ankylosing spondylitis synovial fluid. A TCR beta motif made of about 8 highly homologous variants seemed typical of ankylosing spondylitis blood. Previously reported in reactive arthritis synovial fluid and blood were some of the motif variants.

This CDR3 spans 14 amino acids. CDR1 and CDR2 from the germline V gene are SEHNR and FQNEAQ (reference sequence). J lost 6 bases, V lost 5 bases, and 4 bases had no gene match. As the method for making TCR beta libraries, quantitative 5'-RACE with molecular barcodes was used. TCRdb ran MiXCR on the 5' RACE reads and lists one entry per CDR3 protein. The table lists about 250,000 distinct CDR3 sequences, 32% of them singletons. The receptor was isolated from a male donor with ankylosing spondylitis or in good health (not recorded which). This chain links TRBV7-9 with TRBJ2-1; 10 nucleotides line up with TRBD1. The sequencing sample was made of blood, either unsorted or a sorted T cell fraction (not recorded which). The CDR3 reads CASSGRTGGNEQFF. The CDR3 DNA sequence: TGTGCCAGCAGCGGCAGGACAGGGGGCAATGAGCAGTTCTTC.